This entry concerns a single T cell receptor beta chain. Its cognate antigen has yet to be identified. No much larger clone exists at a distance of one base, and base qualities are not known. In the germline V gene (reference sequence), CDR1 corresponds to GTSNPN and CDR2 to SVGIG. Its CDR3 holds 11 amino acids, cysteine through phenylalanine. The retained sequence is limited to the CDR3, 33 bases, with the frame set at the first base. V is cut by 2 bases and J by 3 bases, and the space between the germline ends is 4 bases. The sample belongs to a study of blood T cell repertoires in COVID-19 (TCRdb year 2020). Background for the entire study: Samples covering the acute and convalescent phases of COVID-19 were provided by collaborators in the United States, Italy and Spain. Where HLA class I and class II types were available, the types were taken from metadata supplied by the sample provider, not from assay-based typing. Subjects who had been exposed to COVID-19, were actively infected with it, or had recovered from it provided the deeply sampled blood TCRbeta repertoires that made up the dataset. The material from the prospective study consisted of cDNA or gDNA derived from T cells, B-cell-depleted T cells, or PBMCs. The samples were drawn from two sources: the first 160 participants of the ongoing ImmuneRACE study, and 1,000 to 1,500 subjects contributed by 6 global collaborators. The repertoires were made available in a free public database intended to serve as a resource for research on the immune response to SARS-CoV-2. A de-identified subject ID, COVID-19 status, age in years and sex were almost always included in the sample metadata. The paper as a whole reports these results and caveats: How much clinical and demographic metadata was included differed by source and by participant, and the metadata was provided uncurated.

Samples from volunteer blood donors who had recovered from COVID-19 were contributed by a second Seattle source. Whole blood was collected in K2EDTA tubes by collaborating institutions according to the institutions' own protocols. Collaborator samples were shipped for TCRbeta analysis as frozen whole blood, isolated PBMCs, or DNA extracted from either sample type. TCRbeta CDR3 regions were amplified from genomic DNA by means of the immunoSEQ Assay, a bias-controlled multiplex PCR. Under the source paper's analysis protocol: The number of nucleated cells in each sample was estimated by amplification of reference gene primers within the assay. Sequence reads were collapsed and filtered to measure the absolute abundance of every unique TCRbeta CDR3 rearrangement. For each sample, productive Simpson clonality was calculated by taking the square root of Simpson's diversity index across productive rearrangements. The table was pulled from immuneACCESS by TCRdb, which kept in-frame rearrangements only. Such tables lose some clones; where checked, under half of the loss comes from unresolved V genes, and the rest has no known cause. V and J calls and clone size follow that table, whereas D and trimming were derived from the DNA. The sample table records 250,000 to 350,000 clones; about 87% of these occur just once. Roughly 6.9% of the sample comes from the top ten.

Material: peripheral blood. The chain is encoded by TRBV30 joined to TRBJ2-5, with no D gene named confidently. The receptor's source is a woman in her 30s who had recovered from COVID-19. The sequence in DNA is TGTGCCTGGAGTATCAAAGAGACCCAGTACTTC. The resulting protein is CAWSIKETQYF.